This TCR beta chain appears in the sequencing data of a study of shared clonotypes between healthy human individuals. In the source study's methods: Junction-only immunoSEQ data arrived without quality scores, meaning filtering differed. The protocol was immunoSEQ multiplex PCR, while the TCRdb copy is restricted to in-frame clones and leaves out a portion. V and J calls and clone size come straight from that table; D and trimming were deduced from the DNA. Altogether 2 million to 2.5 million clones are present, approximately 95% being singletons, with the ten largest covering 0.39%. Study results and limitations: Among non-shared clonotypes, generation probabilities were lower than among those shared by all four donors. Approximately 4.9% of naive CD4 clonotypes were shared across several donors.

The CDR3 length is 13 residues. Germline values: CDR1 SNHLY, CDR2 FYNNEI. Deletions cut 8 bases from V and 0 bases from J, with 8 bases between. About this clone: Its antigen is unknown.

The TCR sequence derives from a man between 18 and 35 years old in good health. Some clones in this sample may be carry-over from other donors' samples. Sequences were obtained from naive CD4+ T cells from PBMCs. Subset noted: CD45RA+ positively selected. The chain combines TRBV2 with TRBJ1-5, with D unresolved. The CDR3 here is CASADYSNQPQHF. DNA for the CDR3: TGTGCCAGCGCGGACTATAGCAATCAGCCCCAGCATTTT. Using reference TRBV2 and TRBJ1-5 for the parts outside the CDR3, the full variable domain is EPEVTQTPSHQVTQMGQEVILRCVPISNHLYFYWYRQILGQKVEFLVSFYNNEISEKSEIFDDQFSVERPDGSNFTLKIRSTKLEDSAMYFCASADYSNQPQHFGDGTRLSIL.